Below are 20 T cell receptor beta chains sequenced from a single sample in a study of shared clonotypes between healthy human individuals. Method: immunoSEQ multiplex PCR; TCRdb's copy keeps in-frame clones and lacks some. The table includes about 230,000 clones, about 69% detected once. The sequenced sample was memory CD4+ T cells sorted from blood. As for subset: CD45RA-negative fraction. These receptor sequences come from a man aged 25 to 45 in good health.

The CDR3 DNA follows: TGTGCCAGCAGCACGCAGGGGGTAGGAGCCAACGTCCTGACTTTC. It specifies CASSTQGVGANVLTF. This chain uses TRBV14 with TRBJ2-6; 7 nucleotides agree with TRBD1. Germline V gene data show CDR1 as SGHDN and CDR2 as FVKESK. V shed 5 bases, J shed 7 bases, and the junction held 8 bases outside the gene matches. This CDR3 has 15 amino acids.

This clone showed up many times. One junction end does not reproduce the germline sequence, and a read error may be involved. This chain joins TRBV6-1 and TRBJ2-2; 10 bases map to TRBD2. The CDR3 is 16 amino acids. CDR1 and CDR2 from the germline V gene are MNHNS and SASEGT. CDR3 nucleotide sequence: TGTGCCAGCAGAGAAGCGGGAGGGGGGGTTCCCGGGGAGCTGTTTTTT. This sequence encodes CASREAGGGVPGELFF.

The chain couples TRBV7-2 to TRBJ2-2, with D possibly being TRBD1 (5 bases). V was cut by 2 bases and J by 1 base, with 5 bases left in between. Germline assignment: CDR1 SGHTA and CDR2 FQGNSA. CDR3 length equals 14 residues. In DNA, the CDR3 is TGTGCCAGCAGCTTAACAGGGAACACCGGGGAGCTGTTTTTT. Protein: CASSLTGNTGELFF.

This chain joins TRBV5-1 and TRBJ2-1, with 13 bases fitting TRBD2. Germline trimming cut 0 bases from V and 1 base from J; bases unmatched to any gene: 4. The germline gives CDR1 SGHRS, CDR2 YFSETQ. The CDR3 has 18 amino acids. The CDR3, as DNA: TGCGCCAGCAGCTTGGGGGGACTAGCGGGGACATCCTACAATGAGCAGTTCTTC. Protein: CASSLGGLAGTSYNEQFF. Using reference TRBV5-1 and TRBJ2-1 for the parts outside the CDR3, the full variable domain is KAGVTQTPRYLIKTRGQQVTLSCSPISGHRSVSWYQQTPGQGLQFLFEYFSETQRNKGNFPGRFSGRQFSNSRSEMNVSTLELGDSALYLCASSLGGLAGTSYNEQFFGPGTRLTVL.

The chain uses TRBV10-3 and TRBJ2-3, with D unresolved. V was clipped by 4 bases and J by 0 bases, with 8 bases between them. Germline V lookup: CDR1 ENHRY, CDR2 SYGVKD. This CDR3 has 14 amino acids. For the CDR3, the DNA is TGTGCCATCAGTGGAGGCAGGAGCACAGATACGCAGTATTTT. It is translated as CAISGGRSTDTQYF.

In regard to this clone: A read error is possible here, since a much larger clone lies one base away. J is TRBJ2-7 and V is TRBV9, with TRBD2 identical over 12 bases. Germline CDR1 SGDLS, CDR2 YYNGEE. This CDR3 is built from 14 residues. The CDR3 DNA follows: TGTGCCGGCAGCTCGAGGACTAGCGGGGCCGGGCAGTACTTC. It encodes CAGSSRTSGAGQYF.

The chain joins TRBV7-9 to TRBJ1-1, with D possibly being TRBD1 (5 bases). Germline V gene sequence: CDR1 SEHNR, CDR2 FQNEAQ (reference sequence). V lost 4 bases to trimming and J lost 1 base, with 10 bases between them. The CDR3 runs 14 residues. The CDR3 bases are TGTGCCAGCAGCTACGGGACTGAGAACACTGAAGCTTTCTTT. Amino acids: CASSYGTENTEAFF. The variable domain in full, with the rest retrieved from reference TRBV7-9 and TRBJ1-1, is DTGVSQNPRHKITKRGQNVTFRCDPISEHNRLYWYRQTLGQGPEFLTYFQNEAQLEKSRLLSDRFSAERPKGSFSTLEIQRTEQGDSAMYLCASSYGTENTEAFFGQGTRLTVV.

DNA for the CDR3: TGTGCCATCAGTGCAGGACTAGCGGGAGATGGTGAGCAGTACTTC. This gives the protein CAISAGLAGDGEQYF. The chain couples TRBV10-3 to TRBJ2-7; TRBD2 aligns across 13 bases. CDR1 and CDR2 (germline): ENHRY, SYGVKD. The trim removed 4 bases at V and 7 bases at J, leaving 7 bases unmatched. The CDR3 length is 15 residues.

The genes are TRBV18 and TRBJ2-3, with 7 bases matching TRBD1. From germline, CDR1 is KGHSH and CDR2 LQKENI. With V trimmed by 5 bases and J by 5 bases, 7 bases remained unmatched. The CDR3 has 14 residues. For the CDR3, the DNA is TGTGCCAGCTCAGGATGGACAGGAGAAGATACGCAGTATTTT. Its translation: CASSGWTGEDTQYF. The full variable domain, its missing parts supplied by reference TRBV18 and TRBJ2-3, is NAGVMQNPRHLVRRRGQEARLRCSPMKGHSHVYWYRQLPEEGLKFMVYLQKENIIDESGMPKERFSAEFPKEGPSILRIQQVVRGDSAAYFCASSGWTGEDTQYFGPGTRLTVL.

At least ten counts were recorded for this clone. This rearrangement joins TRBV5-4 to TRBJ2-7; 11 bases are shared with TRBD2. The V gene's germline CDR1 is SGHNT and CDR2 YYREEE (reference sequence). The CDR3 has 15 amino acids. Trimming removed 1 base from V and 7 bases from J; junction bases left unmatched: 7. For the CDR3, the DNA is TGTGCCAGCAGCTTGAAACTAGCGGGAGCGGAGGAGCAGTACTTC. It codes for CASSLKLAGAEEQYF.

This clone appeared once. The rearrangement links TRBV18 to TRBJ2-2; D is uncertain. Germline CDR1 KGHSH, CDR2 LQKENI. V lost 0 bases, J lost 0 bases, and 11 bases lay in between. The CDR3 runs 17 residues. In nucleotides, the CDR3 is TGTGCCAGCTCACCACCGGGTCACGACCCGAACACCGGGGAGCTGTTTTTT. This gives the protein CASSPPGHDPNTGELFF.

Written as DNA, the CDR3 is TGCGCCAGCAGCTTGAGCGGGAGGGAAGCCTACGAGCAGTACTTC. It specifies CASSLSGREAYEQYF. The chain carries TRBV5-1 and TRBJ2-7; 10 bases line up with TRBD2. CDR1 SGHRS and CDR2 YFSETQ come from the germline V gene. V lost 1 base to trimming and J lost 2 bases; unmatched junction nucleotides: 3. The CDR3 spans 15 residues.

The CDR3: CASSRGGAAANIQYF. The CDR3 DNA reads as TGTGCCAGCAGCCGCGGGGGGGCCGCAGCAAACATTCAGTACTTC. The chain is built from TRBV14 and TRBJ2-4; TRBD2 agrees at 9 bases. With 4 bases clipped from V and 6 bases from J, the junction kept 7 bases outside the gene matches. Germline assignment: CDR1 SGHDN and CDR2 FVKESK. The CDR3 totals 15 residues. The variable domain in full, with the rest retrieved from reference TRBV14 and TRBJ2-4, is EAGVTQFPSHSVIEKGQTVTLRCDPISGHDNLYWYRRVMGKEIKFLLHFVKESKQDESGMPNNRFLAERTGGTYSTLKVQPAELEDSGVYFCASSRGGAAANIQYFGAGTRLSVL.

The chain couples TRBV9 to TRBJ2-2, with unresolved D. Trimming shortened V by 6 bases and J by 6 bases, and 9 bases separated the two germline ends. The CDR3 has 12 amino acids. Germline-derived CDR1 and CDR2 are SGDLS and YYNGEE. DNA for the CDR3: TGTGCCAGCAACCTTGACCCCGGGGAGCTGTTTTTT. Residues: CASNLDPGELFF.

The chain links TRBV5-1 to TRBJ2-1, with 9 bases aligning to TRBD2. Germline loops: CDR1 SGHRS, CDR2 YFSETQ. With 4 bases clipped from V and 2 bases from J, the junction kept 4 bases outside the gene matches. This CDR3 is built from 15 residues. The CDR3 bases are TGCGCCAGCAGCCCCGTAGCGGGAGCCTACAATGAGCAGTTCTTC. Its translation is CASSPVAGAYNEQFF.

This clone was seen a few times. CDR3 sequence (DNA): TGCGCCAGCAGCGTCCGGGTCGGGCCCGATGAGCAGTTCTTC. Residues: CASSVRVGPDEQFF. This chain connects TRBV5-1 to TRBJ2-1; D is unclear. The germline CDR1 and CDR2 sequences are SGHRS and YFSETQ. V gave up 4 bases and J gave up 8 bases, with 16 bases separating them. The CDR3 is 14 amino acids.

This clone was recorded a few times. V gene TRBV28 combines with J gene TRBJ1-1; D is uncertain. Germline loops: CDR1 MDHEN, CDR2 SYDVKM. Trimming left V 5 bases short and J 0 bases short, with 10 bases between. The length of the CDR3 is 14 residues. The CDR3: CASSPPKMNTEAFF. CDR3 sequence (DNA): TGTGCCAGCAGTCCCCCGAAAATGAACACTGAAGCTTTCTTT.

The table lists this clone with many counts. This chain connects TRBV7-8 to TRBJ1-1, with a tentative D call TRBD1 (6 bases). CDR1 is SGHVS, CDR2 FQNEAQ, per germline. The V gene lost 5 bases and the J gene lost 0 bases, with 13 bases spanning the gap. The CDR3 has 15 residues. In nucleotides, the CDR3 is TGTGCCAGCAGCCTCCTCGACAGGCTGAACACTGAAGCTTTCTTT. Its protein is CASSLLDRLNTEAFF.

This clone appeared a few times. The chain has TRBV19 and TRBJ2-3, with D perhaps matching TRBD2 (6 bases). Germline values: CDR1 LNHDA, CDR2 SQIVND (reference sequence). Trimming cost V 1 base and J 6 bases, with 8 bases left between them. This CDR3 has 13 residues. CDR3 nucleotide sequence: TGTGCCAGTAGTATAGGAAGCGGGGATACGCAGTATTTT. It translates to CASSIGSGDTQYF.

V and J are TRBV28 and TRBJ2-7, with D tentatively TRBD2 (7 bases). The V end lost 6 bases, the J end lost 3 bases, and 18 bases lay between the germline ends. This CDR3 has 15 residues. Germline V gene lookup returns CDR1 MDHEN and CDR2 SYDVKM. CDR3 DNA sequence: TGTGCCAGCAGGCCCGCCGGGGGGCCGCTCTACGAGCAGTACTTC. Its protein product is CASRPAGGPLYEQYF.